This T cell receptor beta chain was retrieved from a study of CD8+CD57+ T cells in acquired aplastic anemia. Study overall: Sorted CD4+ and CD8+ cells gave a mean 3.2 ug DNA, range roughly 0.19 to 30 ug.

Study results and caveats: Patients and controls shared nearly 30 CD8+ CDR3 sequences, which appeared highly expressed in patients and within their immunodominant clones.

This clonotype was counted ten times or more. The target antigen is unknown. Germline CDR1 is WSHSY and CDR2 is SAAADI. This CDR3 has 14 amino acids. V dropped 6 bases and J dropped 2; count of bases not matched to a gene: 6. TCR beta VDJ and CDR3 profiling used genomic DNA as template. Using its own MiXCR run on the reads, TCRdb lists one record per CDR3 protein. There are about 420,000 distinct CDR3 sequences in the sample; 65% to 75% occur only once, and approximately 3.8% lies in the top ten. The material sequenced was sorted CD4+, CD8+, or CD8+CD57+ T cells (not recorded which) from PBMCs. The chain has TRBV10-2 and TRBJ2-5; TRBD2 agrees at 7 bases. The sequence was obtained from a human donor in good health, serving as a control. CDR3 nucleotide sequence: TGCGCCAGCAGAGAGCGGGGAACGCAAGAGACCCAGTACTTC. This gives the protein CASRERGTQETQYF.